This TCR beta chain was recovered during a study of response to subunit inactivated influenza vaccine. Notes on the study in general: Authors suggested that a seasonal influenza vaccination recruits few new T cells each time.

Each CDR3 protein is one row after TCRdb ran MiXCR on the RT-PCR reads. The sample holds around 300,000 distinct CDR3 sequences; around 22% are singletons and the top ten take around a tenth. The CDR3 is 16 amino acids. Per the germline V gene, CDR1 is MDHEN and CDR2 is SYDVKM. The V and J ends lost 6 bases and 4 bases, in that order; junction bases with no gene match: 12. Details on this clonotype: What it binds is unknown.

Sequenced here: PBMCs from blood, sampled roughly 20 months after vaccination. The V gene is TRBV28, the J gene TRBJ1-3; 7 bases line up with TRBD1. This receptor was obtained from a man between 50 and 69 years old who received an inactivated influenza vaccine. The DNA of the CDR3 is TGTGCCAGCAGACCGAGGACAGGACGCACCGGAAACACCATATATTTT. Its protein is CASRPRTGRTGNTIYF.